This T cell receptor beta chain was observed in a study of Graves' ophthalmopathy and Graves' hyperthyroidism. The germline V gene encodes CDR1 MGHRA and CDR2 YSYEKL. Between the trimmed V and J ends, which lost 0 bases and 3 bases, there was a span of 6 bases. The CDR3 covers 13 residues. This clonotype appeared many times. Its antigen remains unidentified. Overall study findings and caveats: Among expanded thyroid clonotypes above 0.001 frequency, most also occurred in blood.

RNA transcripts yielded amplified TCR beta CDR3 regions. Second-round multiplex PCR came after a first-round RT-PCR that employed HTBI primers. One entry per CDR3 protein, called by TCRdb with MiXCR from the multiplex PCR reads. This table has about 550,000 distinct CDR3 sequences, 39% appearing once. Enrollment excluded any patients with other autoimmune diseases, uncontrolled infections, pregnancy or lactation. The sample consisted of peripheral blood or thyroid tissue (not recorded which). The chain recombines TRBV4-1 with TRBJ2-7; no definite D call. The source of this sequence is an adult man with Graves' hyperthyroidism. The CDR3 DNA follows: TGCGCCAGCAGCCAAGAGGCTTACTACGAGCAGTACTTC. Translated: CASSQEAYYEQYF.